This passage covers 2 T cell receptor beta chains from one sample sequenced in a study of monozygotic twins with cystic fibrosis. Only in-frame clones appear in the TCRdb table, and some are missing; sequencing was by immunoSEQ multiplex PCR. The sample consists of about 29,000 clones, approximately 86% of them appearing once. Specimen: blood. These receptors all stem from a girl aged 2-15 years with cystic fibrosis.

The V gene is TRBV18, the J gene TRBJ2-6; the D is unclear. Germline V lookup: CDR1 KGHSH, CDR2 LQKENI. Trimming pared 4 bases from V and 1 base from J, leaving 11 bases between. This CDR3 comprises 16 residues. The CDR3: CASSLTSMSGANVLTF. The CDR3 DNA reads as TGTGCCAGCTCACTGACATCAATGTCTGGGGCCAACGTCCTGACTTTC.

The chain uses TRBV2 and TRBJ2-7, with 8 bases matching TRBD1. CDR1 and CDR2 from the germline V gene are SNHLY and FYNNEI. V dropped 6 bases and J dropped 2; count of bases not matched to a gene: 6. The CDR3 loop spans 14 amino acids. As DNA, the CDR3 is TGTGCCAGCAGGGACCGGGACAGGACCTACGAGCAGTACTTC. Protein product: CASRDRDRTYEQYF.